This paragraph covers one T cell receptor (beta chain) sequence. The antigen is unknown. The data belong to a study of T cell repertoires in cytomegalovirus infection. At the level of the study: CMV epitopes in the study were HLA-C-restricted (recently identified) and HLA-B-restricted (well studied). It was the public TCR beta signatures that indicated both CMV infection and matching HLA type. Findings and limits, study-wide: Dominant in the ex vivo response were TCR beta clonotypes restricted by HLA-C and specific for CMV. Cumulative frequency (of public TCR beta family members) identified carriers of CMV plus the relevant HLA.

Each CDR3 protein gets one entry after TCRdb re-called the reads with MiXCR. The sample holds 650,000 to 900,000 distinct CDR3 sequences, around a third seen once. The germline CDR1 and CDR2 sequences are SQVTM and ANQGSEA. V was trimmed by 0 bases and J by 5 bases, leaving 8 bases between them. The CDR3 is 12 amino acids. The chain joins TRBV29-1 to TRBJ2-7; possible D gene TRBD1, 6 bases. The sample was cultured CD8+ T cells from PBMCs, taken from culture after CMV antigen stimulation. The sequence was collected from a human donor in good health (CMV status not recorded). Some clones in this sample may be carry-over from other donors' samples. The CDR3 DNA reads TGCAGCGTTGAAGAGTCAGGGGACGAGCAGTACTTC. This gives the protein CSVEESGDEQYF.